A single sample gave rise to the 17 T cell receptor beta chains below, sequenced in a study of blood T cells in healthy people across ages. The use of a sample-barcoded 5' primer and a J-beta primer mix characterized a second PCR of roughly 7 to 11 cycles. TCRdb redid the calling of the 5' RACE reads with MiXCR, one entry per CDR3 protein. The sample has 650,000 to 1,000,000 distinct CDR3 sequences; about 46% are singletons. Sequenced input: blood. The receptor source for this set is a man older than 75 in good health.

CDR3 nucleotide sequence: TGTGCCAGCAGGGAGCTAGCGGCTAACACCGGGGAGCTGTTTTTT. It is translated as CASRELAANTGELFF. This chain joins TRBV27 and TRBJ2-2, with TRBD2 identical over 7 bases. The V segment lost 6 bases and the J segment 2 bases; nucleotides outside the gene matches: 6. The CDR3 loop spans 15 amino acids. Germline V CDR1 and CDR2: MNHEY, SMNVEV (reference sequence).

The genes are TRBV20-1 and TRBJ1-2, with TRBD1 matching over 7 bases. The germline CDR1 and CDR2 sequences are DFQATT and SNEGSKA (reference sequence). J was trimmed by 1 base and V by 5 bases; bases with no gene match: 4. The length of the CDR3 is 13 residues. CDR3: CSAGTDFNYGYTF. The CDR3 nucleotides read TGCAGTGCTGGGACAGATTTTAACTATGGCTACACCTTC.

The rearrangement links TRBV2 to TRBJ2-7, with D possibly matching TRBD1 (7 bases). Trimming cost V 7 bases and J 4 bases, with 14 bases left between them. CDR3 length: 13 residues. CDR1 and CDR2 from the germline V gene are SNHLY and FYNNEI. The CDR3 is CASTRGQQYEQYF. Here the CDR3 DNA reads TGTGCCAGCACGCGGGGACAGCAGTACGAGCAGTACTTC.

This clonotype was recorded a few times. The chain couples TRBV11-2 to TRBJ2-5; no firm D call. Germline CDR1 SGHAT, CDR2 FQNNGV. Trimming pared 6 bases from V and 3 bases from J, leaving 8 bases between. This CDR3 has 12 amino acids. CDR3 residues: CASSRNKETQYF. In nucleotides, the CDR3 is TGTGCCAGCAGTCGCAATAAAGAGACCCAGTACTTC.

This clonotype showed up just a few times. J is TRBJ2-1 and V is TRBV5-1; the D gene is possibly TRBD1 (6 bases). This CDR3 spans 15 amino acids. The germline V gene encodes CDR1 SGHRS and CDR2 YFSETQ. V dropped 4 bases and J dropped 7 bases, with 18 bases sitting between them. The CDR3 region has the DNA TGCGCCAGCAGCAAGGAGGACAGAGGAAAGAATGAGCAGTTCTTC. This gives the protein CASSKEDRGKNEQFF.

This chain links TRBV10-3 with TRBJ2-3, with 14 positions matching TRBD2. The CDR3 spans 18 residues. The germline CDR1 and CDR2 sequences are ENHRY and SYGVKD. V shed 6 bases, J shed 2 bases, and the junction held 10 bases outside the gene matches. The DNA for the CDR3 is TGTGCCATCAGGGAAAACGGGGGACTAGCGGGAGTCACAGATACGCAGTATTTT. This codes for CAIRENGGLAGVTDTQYF.

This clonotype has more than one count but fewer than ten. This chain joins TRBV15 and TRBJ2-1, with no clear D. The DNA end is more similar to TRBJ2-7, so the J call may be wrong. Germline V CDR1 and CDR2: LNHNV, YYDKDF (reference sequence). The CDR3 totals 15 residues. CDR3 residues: CATSRVRASYNEQYF. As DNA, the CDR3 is TGTGCCACCAGCAGAGTTAGGGCCTCCTACAATGAGCAGTACTTC.

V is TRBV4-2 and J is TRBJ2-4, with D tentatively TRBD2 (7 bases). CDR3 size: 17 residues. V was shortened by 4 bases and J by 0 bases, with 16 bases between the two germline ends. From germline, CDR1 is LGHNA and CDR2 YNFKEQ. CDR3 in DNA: TGTGCCAGCAGCCGGGGGGGCGGGAACCTAGCCAAAAACATTCAGTACTTC. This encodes CASSRGGGNLAKNIQYF.

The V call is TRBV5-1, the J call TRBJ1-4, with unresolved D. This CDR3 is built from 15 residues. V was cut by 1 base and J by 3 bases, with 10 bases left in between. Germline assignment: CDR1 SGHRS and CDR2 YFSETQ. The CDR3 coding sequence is TGCGCCAGCAGCTTGAGTCGCCAGGCTAATGAAAAACTGTTTTTT. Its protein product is CASSLSRQANEKLFF.

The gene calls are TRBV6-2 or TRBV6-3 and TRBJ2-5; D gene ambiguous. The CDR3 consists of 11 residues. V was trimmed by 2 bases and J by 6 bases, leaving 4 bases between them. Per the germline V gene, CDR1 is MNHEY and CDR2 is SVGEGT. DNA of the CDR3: TGTGCCAGCAGTTACCGGAAGACCCAGTACTTC. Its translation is CASSYRKTQYF.

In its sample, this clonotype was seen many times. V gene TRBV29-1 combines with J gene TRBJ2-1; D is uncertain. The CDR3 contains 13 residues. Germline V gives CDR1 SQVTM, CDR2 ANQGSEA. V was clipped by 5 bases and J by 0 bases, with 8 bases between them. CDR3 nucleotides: TGCAGCGTTTTTGCGAGCTCCTACAATGAGCAGTTCTTC. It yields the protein CSVFASSYNEQFF.

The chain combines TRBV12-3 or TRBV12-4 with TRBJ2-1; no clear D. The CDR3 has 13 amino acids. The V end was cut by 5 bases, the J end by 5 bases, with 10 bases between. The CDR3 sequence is CASSPPQNNEQFF. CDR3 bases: TGTGCCAGCAGTCCCCCCCAGAACAATGAGCAGTTCTTC.

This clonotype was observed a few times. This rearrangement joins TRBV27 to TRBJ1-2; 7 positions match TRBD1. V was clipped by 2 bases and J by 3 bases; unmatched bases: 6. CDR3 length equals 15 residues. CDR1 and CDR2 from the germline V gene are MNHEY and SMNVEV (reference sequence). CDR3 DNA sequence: TGTGCCAGCAGTTTAGGAGGGACAGCTTACTATGGCTACACCTTC. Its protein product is CASSLGGTAYYGYTF.

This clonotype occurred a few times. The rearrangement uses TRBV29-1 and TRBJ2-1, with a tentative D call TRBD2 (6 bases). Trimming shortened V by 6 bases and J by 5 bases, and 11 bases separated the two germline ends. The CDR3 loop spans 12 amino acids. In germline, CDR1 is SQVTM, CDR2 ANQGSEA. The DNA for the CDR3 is TGCAGCGTCGCTAGCGCTAACAATGAGCAGTTCTTC. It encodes CSVASANNEQFF.

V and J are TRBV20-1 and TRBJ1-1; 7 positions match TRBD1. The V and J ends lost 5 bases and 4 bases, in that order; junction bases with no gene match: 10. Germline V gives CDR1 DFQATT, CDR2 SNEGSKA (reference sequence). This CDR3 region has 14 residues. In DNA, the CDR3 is TGCAGTGCTGATACAGGGGCGGGGGGCACTGAAGCTTTCTTT. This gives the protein CSADTGAGGTEAFF.

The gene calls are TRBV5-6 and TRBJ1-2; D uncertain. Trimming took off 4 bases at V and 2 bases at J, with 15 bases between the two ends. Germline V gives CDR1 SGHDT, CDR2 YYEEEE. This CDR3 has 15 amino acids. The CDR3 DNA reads TGTGCCAGCAGCCCCCCGGACGGGCGGAACTATGGCTACACCTTC. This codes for CASSPPDGRNYGYTF.

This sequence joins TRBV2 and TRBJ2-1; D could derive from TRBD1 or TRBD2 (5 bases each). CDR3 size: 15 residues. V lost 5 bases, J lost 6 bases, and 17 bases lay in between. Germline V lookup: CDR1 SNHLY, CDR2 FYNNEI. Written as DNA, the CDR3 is TGTGCCAGCAGTTTCTTCACAGGTGGGGGCAATGAGCAGTTCTTC. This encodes CASSFFTGGGNEQFF. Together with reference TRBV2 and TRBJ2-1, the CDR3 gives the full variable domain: EPEVTQTPSHQVTQMGQEVILRCVPISNHLYFYWYRQILGQKVEFLVSFYNNEISEKSEIFDDQFSVERPDGSNFTLKIRSTKLEDSAMYFCASSFFTGGGNEQFFGPGTRLTVL.